The present TCR beta chain was sequenced within a study of blood T cell repertoires in COVID-19. Study details: Collection of acute and convalescent COVID-19 samples took place in the United States, Italy and Spain. PBMCs, B-cell-depleted T cells, or T cells provided the cDNA or gDNA that made up the material.

CDR3 length: 14 residues. The V gene's germline CDR1 is MNHEY and CDR2 SVGEGT. V lost 0 bases to trimming and J lost 6 bases; unmatched junction nucleotides: 4. In the original workflow: The authors estimated nucleated cell counts from reference gene primer amplification. TCRdb keeps only in-frame clones here, not all; method: immunoSEQ multiplex PCR. V, J and clone size reflect that table, while D and trimming were determined from the DNA. Of hundreds of thousands of clones listed, 70% to 90% are singletons. The chain is built from TRBV6-2 or TRBV6-3 and TRBJ1-2; 7 bases are shared with TRBD1. The sequenced sample consisted of peripheral blood. This receptor was identified in a woman aged 45-59 years who had recovered from COVID-19. The chain's CDR3 is CASSYSGQFDGYTF. The DNA of the CDR3 is TGTGCCAGCAGTTACTCGGGACAGTTCGATGGCTACACCTTC.